The clone carrying this T cell receptor beta chain was seen more than once but under ten times. Antigen unknown. This specimen belongs to a study of beta chain features in type 1 diabetes. Expressed TCRB transcripts were sequenced because the isolated RNA had all been reverse transcribed beforehand. Generated by immunoSEQ multiplex PCR, the TCRdb table keeps only in-frame clones and is missing some. Of over 600,000 clones in the sample, approximately 13% were seen once. Broader study findings: Shortening that was moderate but significant affected the TCRB CDR3s of Type 1 diabetes patients in all four CD4+ subsets.

Material for sequencing was naive CD4+ T cells from blood. This clonotype was sampled from a man aged 30-40 years with type 1 diabetes.

The CDR3 nucleotides read TGTGCCAGCAGCTTACGGGGGTCCGGAAACACCATATATTTT. It is translated as CASSLRGSGNTIYF. The chain has TRBV7-6 and TRBJ1-3; TRBD1 is a possible D gene (5 bases). The V gene lost 2 bases and the J gene lost 4 bases, with 9 bases spanning the gap. The CDR3 runs 14 residues. The germline V gene has CDR1 SGHVS and CDR2 FNYEAQ.